Listed below are T cell receptor beta chains from one sample, sequenced in a study of metastatic and nonmetastatic thyroid tumors. TCRdb re-analyzed the PCR reads through MiXCR. The profile shows approximately 42,000 clones, roughly a quarter of them singletons. Sequences were obtained from tumor tissue. The receptors stem from a female donor with papillary thyroid cancer or a benign thyroid nodule (not recorded which). Some clones in this sample may be carry-over from other donors' samples. Each CDR3 is given with its conserved first and last residue. D genes are given only for firm matches. Clone size appears in some rows only: once, few, many, or a class for an expanded clone.

CASKPLATTYEQYF	TGTGCCAGCAAGCCCCTAGCTACGACCTACGAGCAGTACTTC	TRBJ2-7	14	NA	NA	TRBV27
CASSDLAWAGPGVDTQYF	TGTGCCAGCAGCGACCTAGCATGGGCGGGGCCCGGGGTAGATACGCAGTATTTT	TRBJ2-3	18	NA	NA	TRBV9
CAWIGLSNTEAFF	TGTGCCTGGATTGGCCTTTCGAACACTGAAGCTTTCTTT	TRBJ1-1	13	many	NA	TRBV30
CASSLPPGLNEQFF	TGTGCCAGCAGCTTACCCCCAGGTCTCAATGAGCAGTTCTTC	TRBJ2-1	14	many	NA	TRBV7-2
CAINTSRGDINYGYTF	TGTGCCATCAATACATCTCGGGGAGATATTAACTATGGCTACACCTTC	TRBJ1-2	16	few	NA	TRBV10-3
CATRTSGRETGELFF	TGTGCCACCAGGACTAGCGGGCGGGAAACCGGGGAGCTGTTTTTT	TRBJ2-2	15	few	TRBD2	TRBV6-1
CASSLYRASNQPQHF	TGTGCCAGCAGTTTATACAGGGCAAGCAATCAGCCCCAGCATTTT	TRBJ1-5	15	medium-sized	NA	TRBV12-3/TRBV12-4
CASSERLAGKNEQYF	TGTGCCAGCAGTGAAAGGCTAGCGGGAAAAAACGAGCAGTACTTC	TRBJ2-7	15	few	TRBD2	TRBV2
CASSQEGWGQSSGNTIYF	TGCGCCAGCAGCCAAGAAGGTTGGGGACAGAGCTCTGGAAACACCATATATTTT	TRBJ1-3	18	NA	TRBD1	TRBV4-1
CASRTSGTGSEKLFF	TGCGCCAGCAGGACCTCCGGGACAGGGAGCGAAAAACTGTTTTTT	TRBJ1-4	15	many	TRBD1	TRBV4-3
CASSYGGDGYTF	TGTGCCAGCAGTTACGGGGGAGATGGCTACACCTTC	TRBJ1-2	12	few	NA	TRBV28
CASSLWLAGDGYTF	TGTGCCAGCAGCTTATGGTTGGCAGGCGATGGCTACACCTTC	TRBJ1-2	14	once	NA	TRBV7-9
CSARVILGNSPLHF	TGCAGTGCTAGAGTAATTCTCGGTAATTCACCCCTCCACTTT	TRBJ1-6	14	NA	NA	TRBV20-1
CASSDSPAGTDTQYF	TGTGCCAGCAGTGACTCACCGGCCGGCACAGATACGCAGTATTTT	TRBJ2-3	15	many	NA	TRBV6-4
CASSLPRKNTEAFF	TGTGCCAGCAGCTTACCCAGAAAGAACACTGAAGCTTTCTTT	TRBJ1-1	14	many	NA	TRBV7-2
CASSLAGGPFAGNTIYF	TGTGCCAGCAGCTTAGCGGGAGGGCCCTTTGCTGGAAACACCATATATTTT	TRBJ1-3	17	NA	NA	TRBV11-1
CASSYQGFGELFF	TGTGCCAGCAGTTACCAGGGGTTTGGGGAGCTGTTTTTT	TRBJ2-2	13	few	NA	TRBV27
CASSVVPDRGRRDTGELFF	TGTGCCAGCAGCGTAGTCCCGGACAGGGGGCGAAGGGACACCGGGGAGCTGTTTTTT	TRBJ2-2	19	many	TRBD1	TRBV9
CASSLSPEGVGQPQHF	TGTGCCAGCAGCCTAAGCCCCGAGGGGGTAGGGCAGCCCCAGCATTTT	TRBJ1-5	16	once	NA	TRBV7-8
CASSFRRYNEQFF	TGTGCCAGCAGTTTCCGACGCTACAATGAGCAGTTCTTC	TRBJ2-1	13	few	NA	TRBV28
CAIRPRQSDEQYF	TGTGCCATCAGACCCCGACAGTCGGACGAGCAGTACTTC	TRBJ2-7	13	few	NA	TRBV10-3
CASSLNPSGRWDEQFF	TGCGCCAGCAGCTTAAACCCTAGCGGGAGGTGGGATGAGCAGTTCTTC	TRBJ2-1	16	NA	TRBD2	TRBV5-1
CSASTSGTGELFF	TGCAGTGCGTCGACTAGCGGGACCGGGGAGCTGTTTTTT	TRBJ2-2	13	NA	TRBD2	TRBV20-1
CASSSGSTSYNEQFF	TGTGCCAGCAGCTCGGGATCAACCTCCTACAATGAGCAGTTCTTC	TRBJ2-1	15	NA	NA	TRBV7-3
CATSRDYWGETGNTIYF	TGTGCCACCAGCAGAGATTATTGGGGCGAAACTGGAAACACCATATATTTT	TRBJ1-3	17	NA	NA	TRBV15
CASSVSTGGTESFF	TGTGCCAGCAGTGTATCTACAGGGGGCACCGAATCTTTCTTT	TRBJ1-1	14	NA	TRBD1	TRBV2
CSAREAGVGPYEQYF	TGCAGTGCTAGAGAAGCGGGAGTGGGCCCCTACGAGCAGTACTTC	TRBJ2-7	15	once	TRBD2	TRBV20-1
CATLQGGPYNEQFF	TGTGCCACCCTGCAGGGGGGCCCCTACAATGAGCAGTTCTTC	TRBJ2-1	14	many	NA	TRBV28
CSGTRGLAGALTTQYF	TGCAGTGGAACTCGGGGACTAGCGGGAGCCCTAACCACGCAGTATTTT	TRBJ2-3	16	NA	TRBD2	TRBV20-1
CASSLDSGASYEQYF	TGCGCCAGCAGCTTGGACAGCGGGGCATCCTACGAGCAGTACTTC	TRBJ2-7	15	few	TRBD2	TRBV5-1
CATSDGSRGLTEAFF	TGTGCCACCAGTGATGGTTCCAGGGGGCTGACTGAAGCTTTCTTT	TRBJ1-1	15	many	TRBD1	TRBV24-1
CASSSYGGHTEAFF	TGTGCCAGCAGCTCGTACGGGGGGCACACTGAAGCTTTCTTT	TRBJ1-1	14	many	NA	TRBV7-2
CASSETWTGNQPQHF	TGTGCCAGCAGTGAAACCTGGACAGGTAATCAGCCCCAGCATTTT	TRBJ1-5	15	few	TRBD1	TRBV6-1
CASRDHNEKLFF	TGTGCCAGCAGGGACCATAATGAAAAACTGTTTTTT	TRBJ1-4	12	many	NA	TRBV25-1
CASQLGTGARGEQYF	TGTGCCAGCCAACTAGGAACAGGGGCTCGCGGAGAGCAGTACTTC	TRBJ2-7	15	NA	TRBD1	TRBV7-2
CASSESSYDSSQAFF	TGTGCCAGCAGTGAATCTTCTTACGACAGCTCCCAAGCTTTCTTT	TRBJ1-1	15	many	NA	TRBV2
CASSRGTWDEQYF	TGTGCCAGCAGCCGAGGGACGTGGGATGAGCAGTACTTC	TRBJ2-7	13	many	NA	TRBV14
CSAFSLAGVHEQYF	TGCAGTGCTTTCAGCCTAGCAGGTGTGCACGAGCAGTACTTC	TRBJ2-7	14	NA	NA	TRBV20-1
CASSFSQVYEQYF	TGCGCCAGCAGCTTCTCACAGGTATACGAGCAGTACTTC	TRBJ2-7	13	once	NA	TRBV5-1
CASSPYTHGFPEAFF	TGTGCCAGCAGCCCCTACACGCACGGGTTCCCTGAAGCTTTCTTT	TRBJ1-1	15	many	NA	TRBV7-2
CASREGGSSQPQHF	TGTGCCAGCAGGGAAGGAGGGTCCAGTCAGCCCCAGCATTTT	TRBJ1-5	14	NA	NA	TRBV6-1
CASSDRTVRPYEQYF	TGTGCCAGCTCAGATAGGACAGTCAGGCCCTACGAGCAGTACTTC	TRBJ2-7	15	NA	NA	TRBV18
CASSFGTPVLEQYF	TGCGCCAGCAGCTTCGGGACACCGGTACTCGAGCAGTACTTC	TRBJ2-7	14	medium-sized	NA	TRBV5-1
CSADYPEMNTEAFF	TGCAGTGCTGACTATCCTGAGATGAACACTGAAGCTTTCTTT	TRBJ1-1	14	many	NA	TRBV20-1
CASSLQPSIQYF	TGTGCCAGCAGCCTCCAGCCGAGCATTCAGTACTTC	TRBJ2-4	12	NA	NA	TRBV12-3/TRBV12-4
CASSYSQGLPYGYTF	TGTGCCAGCAGTTACTCCCAAGGACTGCCCTATGGCTACACCTTC	TRBJ1-2	15	NA	NA	TRBV6-6
CASSLMGNTEAFF	TGTGCCAGCAGCTTGATGGGGAACACTGAAGCTTTCTTT	TRBJ1-1	13	many	NA	TRBV11-2
CASSYLGQIEQYF	TGTGCCAGCAGTTACCTCGGACAGATCGAGCAGTACTTC	TRBJ2-7	13	NA	NA	TRBV6-5
CASSTFRTGPYNEQFF	TGTGCCAGCAGCACGTTTCGGACAGGACCCTACAATGAGCAGTTCTTC	TRBJ2-1	16	many	TRBD1	TRBV7-9
CASSEARGSWSNVLTF	TGTGCCAGCAGTGAAGCGCGCGGGTCTTGGTCCAACGTCCTGACTTTC	TRBJ2-6	16	NA	NA	TRBV6-1
CASSDSPKMDGSLWGYTF	TGTGCCAGCAGCGATAGCCCAAAGATGGACGGGTCCCTTTGGGGCTACACCTTC	TRBJ1-2	18	many	NA	TRBV11-1
CASTPAGGEYYGYTF	TGTGCCAGCACCCCTGCAGGGGGCGAATACTATGGCTACACCTTC	TRBJ1-2	15	NA	TRBD1	TRBV27
CSAQQETQYF	TGCAGTGCACAGCAAGAGACCCAGTACTTC	TRBJ2-5	10	many	NA	TRBV20-1
CASSLARQGAGANVLTF	TGTGCCAGCAGTTTAGCGAGGCAGGGGGCTGGGGCCAACGTCCTGACTTTC	TRBJ2-6	17	many	TRBD1	TRBV12-3/TRBV12-4
CASSGGAELPNEQFF	TGCGCCAGCAGTGGAGGGGCCGAATTACCAAATGAGCAGTTCTTC	TRBJ2-1	15	few	NA	TRBV10-1
CASSLGAGGYSGANVLTF	TGTGCCAGCAGTTTGGGCGCCGGAGGATACTCTGGGGCCAACGTCCTGACTTTC	TRBJ2-6	18	NA	NA	TRBV6-6
CASSLVGREGLF	TGTGCCAGCAGTTTAGTGGGGAGGGAGGGCCTCTTC	TRBJ2-1	12	many	TRBD2	TRBV12-3/TRBV12-4
CASSLGRLGGRGYGYTF	TGTGCCAGCAGCTTAGGTCGTCTGGGGGGCAGGGGCTATGGCTACACCTTC	TRBJ1-2	17	medium-sized	NA	TRBV13